The clone carrying this TCR beta chain came up a few times. What it binds is not known. This sample is part of a study of early T cells in non-severe SARS-CoV-2 infection. Study overall: The authors sequenced bulk RNA from unsorted whole blood, leaving chains unpaired.

The CDR3 has 14 residues. The V end lost 4 bases, the J end lost 4 bases, and 8 bases lay between the germline ends. The germline V gene encodes CDR1 MGHRA and CDR2 YSYEKL. Study results and caveats: Anti-spike CD8 specificities were favored by VDJdb matching, whose results missed private and CD4 specificities.

Tagging with unique molecular identifiers was applied to individual cDNA molecules. From the 5' RACE reads, TCRdb called clonotypes with MiXCR, one entry per CDR3 protein. The repertoire has roughly 65,000 distinct CDR3 sequences, 12% of them found once; the top ten carry around 1.7%. This sequence joins TRBV4-1 and TRBJ1-6; D is unclear. The sequenced sample was whole blood. This TCR was recovered from an adult who was a healthcare worker with PCR-confirmed SARS-CoV-2 infection or an uninfected control (not recorded which). The CDR3 sequence: CASSRSGYNSPLHF. In DNA, the CDR3 is TGCGCCAGCAGCCGCAGCGGTTATAATTCACCCCTCCACTTT.